This TCR beta chain was profiled in a study of shared clonotypes between healthy human individuals. For this clone: Its antigen remains unidentified.

Findings and limits, study-wide: As a rule, naive subsets had a larger estimated richness than memory subsets.

Only in-frame clones appear in the TCRdb table, and some are missing; sequencing was by immunoSEQ multiplex PCR. The sample holds about 2.4 million clones, approximately 93% seen once. This TCR was recovered from a man aged 18 to 29 in good health. Some clones in this sample may be carry-over from other donors' samples. The sample comprised naive CD4+ T cells from PBMCs. Subset specified: CD45RA+ positively selected.

The CDR3 reads CASSESGGDQPQHF. The CDR3 nucleotides read TGCGCCAGCAGTGAGTCCGGGGGAGATCAGCCCCAGCATTTT. This rearrangement joins TRBV10-2 to TRBJ1-5; D is possibly TRBD1 (5 bases). Germline V gives CDR1 WSHSY, CDR2 SAAADI. Between the trimmed V and J ends, which lost 0 bases and 5 bases, there was a span of 8 bases. The CDR3 sequence is 14 residues long.